The present entry profiles one T cell receptor (beta chain) with its context. Its target is unknown. The sample originates from a study of memory CD4+ T cells and cytomegalovirus serostatus. Study results and limitations: A US-trained random forest predicted CMV serostatus with median AUC around 0.91.

Authors' methods: Out-of-frame sequences were removed, leaving 2 million to 2.5 million distinct TCRbeta sequences. The table came from immunoSEQ multiplex PCR; TCRdb's copy has only in-frame clones and leaves some out. Clonal size and the V and J genes are those of that table, whereas D and trimming came from the DNA. The table lists some 57,000 clones, around 85% of them singletons. CDR3 length equals 13 residues. Germline V gives CDR1 MNHNS, CDR2 SASEGT. Trimming left V 6 bases short and J 5 bases short, with 13 bases between. Single viable CD3+CD4+CD8-CD45RO+ cells were sorted as the memory CD4+ T cells. Positive selection with CD4 microbeads enriched total CD4+ T cells.

Sequencing was performed on memory CD4+ T cells from blood. The chain has TRBV6-1 and TRBJ1-1; a weak D match, TRBD1 (6 bases). The TCR was taken from an adult in good health and CMV-seronegative. DNA for the CDR3: TGTGCCAGCAGGTTAGGGGGAAAAACTGAAGCTTTCTTT. It codes for CASRLGGKTEAFF.